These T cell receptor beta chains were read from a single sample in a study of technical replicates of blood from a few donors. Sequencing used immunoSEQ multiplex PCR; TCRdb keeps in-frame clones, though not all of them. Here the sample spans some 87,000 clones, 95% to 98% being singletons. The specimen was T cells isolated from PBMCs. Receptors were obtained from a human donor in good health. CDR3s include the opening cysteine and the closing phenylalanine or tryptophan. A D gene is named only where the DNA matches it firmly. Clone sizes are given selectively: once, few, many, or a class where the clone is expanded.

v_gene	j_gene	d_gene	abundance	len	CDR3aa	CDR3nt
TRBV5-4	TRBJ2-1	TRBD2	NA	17	CASSGGLAGVVYNEQFF	TGTGCCAGCAGTGGCGGACTAGCGGGAGTAGTGTACAATGAGCAGTTCTTC
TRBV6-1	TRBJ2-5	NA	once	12	CASSPGVETQYF	TGTGCCAGCAGCCCAGGGGTTGAGACCCAGTACTTC
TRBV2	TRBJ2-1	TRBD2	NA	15	CASRPTSGSYNEQFF	TGTGCCAGCAGGCCGACTAGCGGTTCCTACAATGAGCAGTTCTTC
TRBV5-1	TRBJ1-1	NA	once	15	CASSTPLGPNTEAFF	TGCGCCAGCAGCACTCCCTTGGGGCCTAACACTGAAGCTTTCTTT
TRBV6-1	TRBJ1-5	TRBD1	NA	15	CASSESGQGFQPQHF	TGTGCCAGCAGTGAATCGGGACAGGGGTTTCAGCCCCAGCATTTT
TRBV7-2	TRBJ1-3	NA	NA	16	CASSFQGLSSGNTIYF	TGTGCCAGCAGTTTTCAGGGCTTGAGCTCTGGAAACACCATATATTTT
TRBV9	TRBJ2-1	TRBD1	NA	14	CASSPPRTGGEQFF	TGTGCCAGCAGCCCCCCTAGGACAGGGGGTGAGCAGTTCTTC
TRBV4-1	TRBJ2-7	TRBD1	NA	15	CASSRSTGGPYEQYF	TGCGCCAGCAGCCGGTCAACAGGGGGCCCCTACGAGCAGTACTTC
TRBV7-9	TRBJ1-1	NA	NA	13	CASSHETNYEAFF	TGTGCCAGCAGCCACGAAACTAACTACGAAGCTTTCTTT
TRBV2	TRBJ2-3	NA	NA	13	CASSESGTDTQYF	TGTGCCAGCAGTGAGAGTGGCACAGATACGCAGTATTTT
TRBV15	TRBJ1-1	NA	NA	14	CATMPGHRNTEAFF	TGTGCCACCATGCCGGGACACCGCAACACTGAAGCTTTCTTT
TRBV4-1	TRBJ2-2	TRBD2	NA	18	CASSQGGLAGVGTGELFF	TGCGCCAGCAGCCAAGGGGGACTAGCGGGAGTAGGAACCGGGGAGCTGTTTTTT
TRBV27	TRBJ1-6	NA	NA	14	CASSLRSYNSPLHF	TGTGCCAGCAGTTTACGCTCCTATAATTCACCCCTCCACTTT
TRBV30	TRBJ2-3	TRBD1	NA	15	CAWSRTGGATDTQYF	TGTGCCTGGAGCAGGACAGGGGGCGCGACAGATACGCAGTATTTT
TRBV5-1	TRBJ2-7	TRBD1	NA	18	CASSLAPPRDREFYEQYF	TGCGCCAGCAGCTTGGCCCCCCCCCGGGACAGGGAATTCTACGAGCAGTACTTC
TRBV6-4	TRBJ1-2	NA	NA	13	CASSAGASYGYTF	TGTGCCAGCAGTGCAGGGGCCAGCTATGGCTACACCTTC